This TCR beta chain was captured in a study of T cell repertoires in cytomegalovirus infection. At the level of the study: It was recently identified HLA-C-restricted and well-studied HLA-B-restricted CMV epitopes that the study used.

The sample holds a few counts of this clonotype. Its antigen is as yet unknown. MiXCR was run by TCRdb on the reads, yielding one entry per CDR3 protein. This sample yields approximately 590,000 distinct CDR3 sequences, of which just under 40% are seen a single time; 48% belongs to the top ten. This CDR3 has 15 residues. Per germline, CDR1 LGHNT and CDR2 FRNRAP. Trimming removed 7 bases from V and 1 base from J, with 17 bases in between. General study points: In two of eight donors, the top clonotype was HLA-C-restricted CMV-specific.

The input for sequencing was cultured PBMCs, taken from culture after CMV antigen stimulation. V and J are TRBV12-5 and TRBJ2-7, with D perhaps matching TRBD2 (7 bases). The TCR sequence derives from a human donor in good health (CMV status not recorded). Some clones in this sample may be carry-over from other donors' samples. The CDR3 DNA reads TGTGCTAGTGCCTGGAGGGGGGGGACTTCCTACGAGCAGTACTTC. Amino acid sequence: CASAWRGGTSYEQYF. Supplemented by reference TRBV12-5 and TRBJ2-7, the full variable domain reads DARVTQTPRHKVTEMGQEVTMRCQPILGHNTVFWYRQTMMQGLELLAYFRNRAPLDDSGMPKDRFSAEMPDATLATLKIQPSEPRDSAVYFCASAWRGGTSYEQYFGPGTRLTVT.